The 32 T cell receptor beta chains in this list originate from one sample, sequenced in a study of blood T cell repertoires in COVID-19. Clones were sequenced by immunoSEQ multiplex PCR, and TCRdb holds only the in-frame ones, with some missing. The sample includes about 85,000 clones, almost 90% of them seen just once. Material for sequencing was peripheral blood. These receptors originate from a woman older than 75 with acute or convalescent COVID-19.

The chain has TRBV5-4 and TRBJ2-1; 13 bases fit TRBD2. The V gene end was trimmed by 1 base and the J gene end by 4 bases; junction bases not matched to a gene: 5. The CDR3 sequence is 17 residues long. Germline values: CDR1 SGHNT, CDR2 YYREEE (reference sequence). In nucleotides, the CDR3 is TGTGCCAGCAGCTTGTTCACTAGCGGGGGGGTATACAATGAGCAGTTCTTC. Its protein product is CASSLFTSGGVYNEQFF.

The genes are TRBV5-5 and TRBJ1-5; no definite D call. From germline, CDR1 is SGHKS and CDR2 YYEKEE (reference sequence). The V and J ends lost 4 bases and 3 bases respectively, with 11 bases between them. This CDR3 region has 14 residues. The CDR3 loop reads CASSLATDNQPQHF. The DNA for the CDR3 is TGTGCCAGCAGCCTTGCCACTGACAATCAGCCCCAGCATTTT.

CDR3 residues: CASSLALDSNEKLFF. The CDR3 DNA reads as TGTGCCAGCAGCTTAGCTCTAGACAGTAATGAAAAACTGTTTTTT. The chain employs TRBV7-6 and TRBJ1-4, with D possibly being TRBD1 (5 bases). V lost 0 bases and J 4 bases, leaving 9 bases between the germline ends. CDR3 length: 15 residues. Germline V gene sequence: CDR1 SGHVS, CDR2 FNYEAQ.

The genes are TRBV2 and TRBJ2-1; 7 bases align to TRBD2. The trim removed 7 bases at V and 3 bases at J, leaving 9 bases unmatched. The CDR3 covers 15 residues. Per germline, CDR1 SNHLY and CDR2 FYNNEI. DNA of the CDR3: TGTGCCAGCAAATTAGGACTAGTGGGCTACAATGAGCAGTTCTTC. Protein sequence: CASKLGLVGYNEQFF.

The gene calls are TRBV6-5 and TRBJ1-5, with 8 positions matching TRBD1. With 7 bases clipped from V and 6 bases from J, the junction kept 8 bases outside the gene matches. CDR1 MNHEY and CDR2 SVGAGI come from the germline V gene. This CDR3 has 14 amino acids. The CDR3 is CASIDRGDSQPQHF. The DNA of the CDR3 is TGTGCCAGCATCGACAGGGGAGATAGTCAGCCCCAGCATTTT.

The chain employs TRBV5-6 and TRBJ1-3; D not certain. Germline CDR1 SGHDT, CDR2 YYEEEE. V was trimmed by 4 bases and J by 0 bases, leaving 11 bases between them. The CDR3 is 15 residues long. In nucleotides, the CDR3 is TGTGCCAGCAGCCCGACCGACAACTCTGGAAACACCATATATTTT. Protein: CASSPTDNSGNTIYF. The variable domain in full, with the rest retrieved from reference TRBV5-6 and TRBJ1-3, is DAGVTQSPTHLIKTRGQQVTLRCSPKSGHDTVSWYQQALGQGPQFIFQYYEEEERQRGNFPDRFSGHQFPNYSSELNVNALLLGDSALYLCASSPTDNSGNTIYFGEGSWLTVV.

V is TRBV6-5 and J is TRBJ2-4, with TRBD2 as a possible D gene (5 bases). V was pared by 5 bases and J by 5 bases, with 13 bases between. The CDR3 has 14 residues. Germline CDR1 reads MNHEY; CDR2 reads SVGAGI. The CDR3 reads CASSPLGLENIQYF. The CDR3 coding sequence is TGTGCCAGCAGTCCCCTAGGACTCGAAAACATTCAGTACTTC.

The chain combines TRBV5-1 with TRBJ2-6; 9 positions match TRBD1. The CDR3 loop spans 16 amino acids. Germline CDR1 reads SGHRS; CDR2 reads YFSETQ. After removal of 5 bases from V and 2 bases from J, the junction contained 5 bases not matched to a gene. The CDR3 sequence: CASSSGTGTGANVLTF. CDR3 coding DNA: TGCGCCAGCAGTTCCGGGACAGGGACTGGGGCCAACGTCCTGACTTTC.

The sample holds a few counts of this clone. This chain uses TRBV7-9 with TRBJ2-5, with TRBD1 identical over 8 bases. Germline CDR1 reads SEHNR; CDR2 reads FQNEAQ (reference sequence). Trimming cost V 3 bases and J 2 bases; bases outside gene matches: 2. This CDR3 region has 14 residues. The CDR3 bases are TGTGCCAGCAGCTTTGGACAGGGACAAGAGACCCAGTACTTC. This sequence encodes CASSFGQGQETQYF.

The chain carries TRBV6-5 and TRBJ1-6; tentatively, D is TRBD1 (5 bases). CDR1 MNHEY and CDR2 SVGAGI come from the germline V gene. The CDR3 is 14 amino acids. V was shortened by 5 bases and J by 6 bases, with 11 bases between the two germline ends. The CDR3 DNA follows: TGTGCCAGCAGTCTACAGGAATCTAATTCACCCCTCCACTTT. Translation: CASSLQESNSPLHF.

V and J are TRBV4-2 and TRBJ2-2; 11 positions match TRBD2. The CDR3 is made up of 17 amino acids. Losses at the gene ends were 0 bases for V and 3 bases for J; bases not matched to a gene: 3. Looked up from germline, CDR1 is LGHNA and CDR2 is YNFKEQ. CDR3 amino acids: CASSQEILAGDTGELFF. The CDR3, as DNA: TGTGCCAGCAGCCAAGAGATACTAGCGGGAGACACCGGGGAGCTGTTTTTT.

The chain recombines TRBV2 with TRBJ2-2, with 12 positions matching TRBD2. The ends lost 7 bases at V and 2 bases at J; junction bases unmatched: 8. Germline V gene lookup returns CDR1 SNHLY and CDR2 FYNNEI. The CDR3 runs 17 residues. The CDR3 protein is CASNSLAGGHNTGELFF. The DNA of the CDR3 is TGTGCCAGCAATTCGCTAGCGGGGGGGCATAACACCGGGGAGCTGTTTTTT.

This chain connects TRBV5-4 to TRBJ2-1; maybe TRBD2 (6 bases). CDR3 length: 15 amino acids. Trimming removed 0 bases from V and 6 bases from J, with 13 bases in between. Germline loops: CDR1 SGHNT, CDR2 YYREEE (reference sequence). CDR3 DNA sequence: TGTGCCAGCAGCTTGGGGGGCCTGGGGGGCAATGAGCAGTTCTTC. It yields the protein CASSLGGLGGNEQFF.

The chain uses TRBV19 and TRBJ1-1, with no clear D. Germline CDR1 is LNHDA and CDR2 is SQIVND (reference sequence). V lost 7 bases and J lost 7, with 13 bases in between. CDR3 size: 12 residues. This CDR3 is CASKGGYDEAFF. CDR3 sequence (DNA): TGTGCCAGTAAGGGAGGGTATGATGAAGCTTTCTTT. Full variable domain (remainder filled in from reference TRBV19 and TRBJ1-1): DGGITQSPKYLFRKEGQNVTLSCEQNLNHDAMYWYRQDPGQGLRLIYYSQIVNDFQKGDIAEGYSVSREKKESFPLTVTSAQKNPTAFYLCASKGGYDEAFFGQGTRLTVV.

The chain combines TRBV18 with TRBJ2-3, with D unclear. This CDR3 is built from 14 residues. The germline gives CDR1 KGHSH, CDR2 LQKENI. V lost 2 bases and J 2 bases, leaving 8 bases between the germline ends. Written as DNA, the CDR3 is TGTGCCAGCTCACCATTGGCACACACAGATACGCAGTATTTT. Protein: CASSPLAHTDTQYF.

This clone was seen a single time. This chain connects TRBV6-5 to TRBJ2-7; 14 nucleotides agree with TRBD2. J was trimmed by 3 bases and V by 7 bases; bases with no gene match: 2. Germline CDR1 is MNHEY and CDR2 is SVGAGI. The CDR3 contains 14 residues. The chain's CDR3 is CASIGTSGSYEQYF. DNA for the CDR3: TGTGCCAGCATCGGGACTAGCGGGAGCTACGAGCAGTACTTC.

This chain joins TRBV29-1 and TRBJ1-4; D is undetermined. Germline CDR1 reads SQVTM; CDR2 reads ANQGSEA. V shed 4 bases and J shed 6 bases, with 9 bases lying between them. There are 12 residues in the CDR3. The CDR3 reads CSVAGIDEKLFF. In DNA, the CDR3 is TGCAGCGTTGCCGGGATCGATGAAAAACTGTTTTTT.

The gene calls are TRBV27 and TRBJ2-1; 10 nucleotides match TRBD1. The junction had 15 bases not matched to a gene; V was cut back by 7 bases and J by 9 bases. The CDR3 covers 16 residues. Germline CDR1 is MNHEY and CDR2 is SMNVEV (reference sequence). For the CDR3, the DNA is TGTGCCAGCACCAACCCTGGGACAGGGGCACGGGGTGAGCAGTTCTTC. The encoded protein is CASTNPGTGARGEQFF.

The chain uses TRBV5-4 and TRBJ1-2; 10 positions match TRBD1. The CDR3 is 15 amino acids. Trimming removed 3 bases from V and 8 bases from J; junction bases left unmatched: 10. CDR1 is SGHNT, CDR2 YYREEE, per germline (reference sequence). CDR3 sequence (DNA): TGTGCCAGCAGCTCACGTGACAGGGGGCGACGAGGCTACACCTTC. Encoded protein: CASSSRDRGRRGYTF.

This chain uses TRBV7-2 with TRBJ1-6; D perhaps matches TRBD1 (5 bases). The CDR3 consists of 13 residues. Trimming took 5 bases from V and 7 from J, leaving 9 bases between them. Germline V lookup: CDR1 SGHTA, CDR2 FQGNSA. The CDR3 DNA reads as TGTGCCAGCAGCGAAGACAGAAATTCACCCCTCCACTTT. It encodes CASSEDRNSPLHF.

The chain combines TRBV4-1 with TRBJ1-2, with unresolved D. Germline V gene sequence: CDR1 MGHRA, CDR2 YSYEKL. With 1 base removed from V and 2 bases from J, the gap between germline ends came to 8 bases. The length of the CDR3 is 14 residues. CDR3 amino acids: CASSQAEANYGYTF. CDR3 coding DNA: TGCGCCAGCAGCCAAGCGGAGGCCAACTATGGCTACACCTTC.

The J gene is TRBJ2-4, the V gene TRBV7-8, with TRBD2 identical over 12 bases. The length of the CDR3 is 18 residues. Per the germline V gene, CDR1 is SGHVS and CDR2 is FQNEAQ. Losses at the gene ends were 5 bases for V and 0 bases for J; bases not matched to a gene: 8. Here the CDR3 reads CASSKLAGGILAKNIQYF. In DNA form, the CDR3 reads TGTGCCAGCAGCAAACTAGCGGGGGGCATACTAGCCAAAAACATTCAGTACTTC.

The J gene is TRBJ2-1, the V gene TRBV21-1; no DNA check was done on the table's D call, TRBD1. TRBV21-1 is shown as a pseudogene. This CDR3 region has 16 residues. The CDR3 spells CASSKGRNRGPNEQFF. CDR3 coding DNA: TGTGCCAGCAGCAAAGGGAGGAACAGGGGGCCTAATGAGCAGTTCTTC.

V gene TRBV7-8 combines with J gene TRBJ2-1, with D perhaps TRBD2 (5 bases). CDR3 length: 16 amino acids. V gave up 0 bases and J gave up 5 bases, with 14 bases separating them. Germline lookup yields CDR1 SGHVS and CDR2 FQNEAQ. CDR3 DNA: TGTGCCAGCAGCTTAGCGTACCTAGCAGACGACAATGAGCAGTTCTTC. Translation: CASSLAYLADDNEQFF.

CDR3 sequence: CASRDGGRTGELFF. CDR3 DNA sequence: TGTGCCAGTAGGGACGGGGGGCGAACCGGGGAGCTGTTTTTT. The rearrangement joins TRBV19 to TRBJ2-2; TRBD2 might be the D (7 bases). Per the germline V gene, CDR1 is LNHDA and CDR2 is SQIVND (reference sequence). The CDR3 totals 14 residues. The V gene lost 6 bases and the J gene lost 5 bases, with 13 bases spanning the gap.

The chain joins TRBV6-6 to TRBJ2-2; 8 bases are shared with TRBD1. V lost 5 bases and J lost 6; bases outside the gene matches: 2. Germline V lookup: CDR1 MNHNY, CDR2 SVGAGI (reference sequence). CDR3 length: 13 amino acids. As DNA, the CDR3 is TGTGCCAGCAGTAGACAGGGGTCCGGGGAGCTGTTTTTT. It encodes CASSRQGSGELFF.

The V call is TRBV30, the J call TRBJ2-7, with TRBD2 identical over 11 bases. Germline loops: CDR1 GTSNPN, CDR2 SVGIG (reference sequence). This CDR3 region has 14 residues. The J segment lost 1 base and the V segment lost 6 bases, leaving 5 bases of the junction unmatched. The CDR3 spells CACTGTSGSYEQYF. In DNA form, the CDR3 reads TGTGCCTGCACCGGGACTAGCGGATCCTACGAGCAGTACTTC.

The chain employs TRBV7-3 and TRBJ1-1; maybe TRBD1 (5 bases). Germline V CDR1 and CDR2: SGHTA, FQGTGA. The CDR3 runs 14 residues. The V and J ends lost 1 base and 4 bases respectively, with 10 bases between them. The CDR3 DNA sequence: TGTGCCAGCAGCTTAAGCAGGGCGACCACTGAAGCTTTCTTT. Its protein is CASSLSRATTEAFF.

The J gene is TRBJ2-2, the V gene TRBV10-3, with 8 bases that match TRBD2. Per the germline V gene, CDR1 is ENHRY and CDR2 is SYGVKD. V dropped 8 bases and J dropped 0; count of bases not matched to a gene: 2. The length of the CDR3 is 14 residues. The CDR3 DNA reads as TGTGCCATCCGGGAGGGAACGAACACCGGGGAGCTGTTTTTT. Residues: CAIREGTNTGELFF.

This clone was found a few times. The chain links TRBV2 to TRBJ1-4, with 8 bases lining up with TRBD1. The CDR3 length is 13 residues. CDR1 and CDR2 from the germline V gene are SNHLY and FYNNEI. V lost 8 bases to trimming and J lost 7 bases; unmatched junction nucleotides: 6. The chain's CDR3 is CASQLGTGEKLFF. CDR3 sequence (DNA): TGTGCCAGCCAACTGGGGACAGGTGAAAAACTGTTTTTT.

The gene calls are TRBV7-2 and TRBJ2-1; 7 nucleotides line up with TRBD2. J was trimmed by 4 bases and V by 1 base; bases with no gene match: 4. The CDR3 covers 15 residues. Germline CDR1 is SGHTA and CDR2 is FQGNSA. The CDR3 loop reads CASSLEGLPYNEQFF. The CDR3 DNA sequence: TGTGCCAGCAGCTTAGAGGGACTACCTTACAATGAGCAGTTCTTC.

The CDR3 DNA sequence: TGTGCCAGCGGCGGTCATGATGAGCAGTTCTTC. Its translation is CASGGHDEQFF. The chain joins TRBV12-3 or TRBV12-4 to TRBJ2-1; D unresolved. CDR3 size: 11 residues. V gave up 8 bases and J gave up 8 bases, with 10 bases separating them.